These 12 T cell receptor beta chains originate from one sample sequenced in a study of T cells in localized non-small cell lung cancer. The data were produced by immunoSEQ multiplex PCR, yet TCRdb's version contains in-frame clones alone and is incomplete. The repertoire holds some 31,000 clones, with around nine tenths as singletons. This specimen consisted of peripheral blood, obtained before any cancer treatment. Source of these receptors: a woman aged 35 to 70 with stage I lung adenocarcinoma.

The chain recombines TRBV6-1 with TRBJ1-4, with TRBD1 as a possible D gene (5 bases). The CDR3 is made up of 13 amino acids. Trimming left V 2 bases short and J 7 bases short, with 8 bases between. CDR1 and CDR2 from the germline V gene are MNHNS and SASEGT. The CDR3 nucleotides are TGTGCCAGCAGTGAAAACAGGCTTGAAAAACTGTTTTTT. Residues: CASSENRLEKLFF.

The chain joins TRBV27 to TRBJ1-2; 10 bases are shared with TRBD1. The length of the CDR3 is 15 residues. Germline CDR1 reads MNHEY; CDR2 reads SMNVEV (reference sequence). V shed 4 bases and J 4 bases; nucleotides not matched to a gene: 6. CDR3 amino acids: CASSSPDRGAYGYTF. CDR3 DNA: TGTGCCAGCAGTTCCCCGGACAGGGGGGCCTATGGCTACACCTTC.

The chain employs TRBV19 and TRBJ1-5, with TRBD1 as a possible D gene (6 bases). Trimming cost V 3 bases and J 2 bases, with 14 bases left between them. The CDR3 is made up of 16 amino acids. Germline V gene lookup returns CDR1 LNHDA and CDR2 SQIVND (reference sequence). CDR3: CASSIGGSGGNQPQHF. The CDR3 bases are TGTGCCAGTAGTATCGGGGGCTCCGGGGGCAATCAGCCCCAGCATTTT.

This chain uses TRBV19 with TRBJ1-2, with D possibly matching TRBD1 (5 bases). The germline V and J ends were trimmed by 11 bases and 4 bases, with 17 bases remaining between them. The CDR3 consists of 13 residues. CDR1 LNHDA and CDR2 SQIVND come from the germline V gene (reference sequence). The CDR3 DNA reads TGTGCCGGGGGTCCGCAGGGAAGCTATGGCTACACCTTC. The encoded protein is CAGGPQGSYGYTF. The full variable domain, its missing parts supplied by reference TRBV19 and TRBJ1-2, is DGGITQSPKYLFRKEGQNVTLSCEQNLNHDAMYWYRQDPGQGLRLIYYSQIVNDFQKGDIAEGYSVSREKKESFPLTVTSAQKNPTAFYLCAGGPQGSYGYTFGSGTRLTVV.

The chain joins TRBV2 to TRBJ1-1, with 8 bases aligning to TRBD1. The junction had 12 bases not matched to a gene; V was cut back by 2 bases and J by 7 bases. Germline values: CDR1 SNHLY, CDR2 FYNNEI. This CDR3 contains 16 residues. The CDR3, as DNA: TGTGCCAGCAGTGAATCGGTCAGGGGGCCGTTAGGTGAAGCTTTCTTT. Encoded protein: CASSESVRGPLGEAFF.

The rearrangement links TRBV6-1 to TRBJ1-5; D is undetermined. Germline CDR1 reads MNHNS; CDR2 reads SASEGT. V was pared by 6 bases and J by 2 bases, with 8 bases between. CDR3 size: 13 residues. In nucleotides, the CDR3 is TGTGCCAGCAGCCTCCCCCGCAATCAGCCCCAGCATTTT. Amino acid sequence: CASSLPRNQPQHF.

The J gene is TRBJ2-1, the V gene TRBV19; D possibly uses TRBD1 or TRBD2 (7 bases each). Germline CDR1 LNHDA, CDR2 SQIVND (reference sequence). The V gene lost 6 bases and the J gene lost 0 bases, with 9 bases spanning the gap. The CDR3 is made up of 14 amino acids. CDR3 sequence (DNA): TGTGCCAGTAGCAGGGGGGGCTCCTACAATGAGCAGTTCTTC. Translating gives CASSRGGSYNEQFF.

The chain links TRBV28 to TRBJ1-5; D may be TRBD1 (6 bases). The CDR3 totals 12 residues. Per germline, CDR1 MDHEN and CDR2 SYDVKM. The V and J ends lost 7 bases and 4 bases respectively, with 8 bases between them. CDR3 region: CASNTGNQPQHF. The CDR3, as DNA: TGTGCCAGCAATACAGGGAATCAGCCCCAGCATTTT.

V is TRBV9 and J is TRBJ2-1; D is ambiguous. This CDR3 contains 11 residues. Germline-derived CDR1 and CDR2 are SGDLS and YYNGEE. Trimming cost V 5 bases and J 4 bases, with 4 bases left between them. The DNA for the CDR3 is TGTGCCAGCAGAGGATACAATGAGCAGTTCTTC. Translating it yields CASRGYNEQFF. Full variable domain (remainder filled in from reference TRBV9 and TRBJ2-1): DSGVTQTPKHLITATGQRVTLRCSPRSGDLSVYWYQQSLDQGLQFLIQYYNGEERAKGNILERFSAQQFPDLHSELNLSSLELGDSALYFCASRGYNEQFFGPGTRLTVL.

The gene calls are TRBV7-2 and TRBJ2-3; 7 bases match TRBD2. The CDR3 covers 17 residues. Germline CDR1 is SGHTA and CDR2 is FQGNSA. The V segment lost 4 bases and the J segment 1 base; nucleotides outside the gene matches: 11. This chain's CDR3 is CASSSRTRRFGTDTQYF. DNA of the CDR3: TGTGCCAGCAGCTCCCGGACTAGGAGGTTTGGCACAGATACGCAGTATTTT.

The V call is TRBV15, the J call TRBJ1-1; no definite D call. The CDR3 is 13 residues long. Deletions cut 5 bases from V and 0 bases from J, with 7 bases between. Looked up from germline, CDR1 is LNHNV and CDR2 is YYDKDF (reference sequence). CDR3 protein: CATSLSVNTEAFF. For the CDR3, the DNA is TGTGCCACCAGCTTATCAGTGAACACTGAAGCTTTCTTT.

The chain couples TRBV6-4 to TRBJ2-7; D not resolved. CDR1 is MRHNA and CDR2 is SNTAGT in the germline V gene. Trimming stripped 6 bases from V and 3 bases from J, with 6 bases between. The CDR3 covers 11 residues. DNA for the CDR3: TGTGCCAGCAGCCTGAACTACGAGCAGTACTTC. Protein sequence: CASSLNYEQYF.